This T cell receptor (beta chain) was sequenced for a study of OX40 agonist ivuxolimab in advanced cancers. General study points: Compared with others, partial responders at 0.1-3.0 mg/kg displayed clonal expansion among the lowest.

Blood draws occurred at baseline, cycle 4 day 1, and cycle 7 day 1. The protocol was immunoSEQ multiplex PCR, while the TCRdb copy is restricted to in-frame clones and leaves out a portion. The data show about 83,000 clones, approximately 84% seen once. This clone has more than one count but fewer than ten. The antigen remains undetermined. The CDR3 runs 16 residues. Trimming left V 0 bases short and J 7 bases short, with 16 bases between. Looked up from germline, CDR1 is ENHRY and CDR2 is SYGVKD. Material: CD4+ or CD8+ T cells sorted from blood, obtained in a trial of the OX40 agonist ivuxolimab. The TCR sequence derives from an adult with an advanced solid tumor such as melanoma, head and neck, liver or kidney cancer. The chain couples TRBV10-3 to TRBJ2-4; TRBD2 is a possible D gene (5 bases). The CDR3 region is CAISESVGGTGNIQYF. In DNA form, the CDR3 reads TGTGCCATCAGTGAGTCGGTCGGCGGCACGGGGAACATTCAGTACTTC.